The 14 T cell receptor beta chains presented below share a single source sample, sequenced in a study of T cells in Graves' hyperthyroidism and ophthalmopathy. Amplification of TCR beta CDR3 regions was performed using RNA transcripts as template. Using the HTBI primer set, a first-round RT-PCR was run on the TCR CDR3. TCRdb ran MiXCR on the multiplex PCR reads and lists one entry per CDR3 protein. The sample carries some 720,000 distinct CDR3 sequences, about a sixth recorded once. The specimen sequenced was blood. The receptor source for this set is a man younger than 35 with Graves' hyperthyroidism.

The sample holds many counts of this clonotype. A junction boundary mismatches the germline segment, possibly from a read error. The rearrangement uses TRBV7-3 and TRBJ2-3; 8 bases fit TRBD1. The CDR3 covers 15 residues. In germline, CDR1 is SGHTA, CDR2 FQGTGA. This chain's CDR3 is CASSLTGGSTDTQYF. CDR3 DNA sequence: TGTGCCAGCAGTTTAACAGGGGGTAGCACAGATACGCAGTATTTT.

This clonotype was picked up many times. This sequence joins TRBV30 and TRBJ1-2; 9 nucleotides align to TRBD1. V lost 2 bases to trimming and J lost 7 bases; unmatched junction nucleotides: 11. This CDR3 has 15 residues. Germline CDR1 GTSNPN, CDR2 SVGIG (reference sequence). As DNA, the CDR3 is TGTGCCTGGAGTCGCCGGGACAGGGAGATGGGTGGCTACACCTTC. Translation gives CAWSRRDREMGGYTF.

This clonotype was seen a few times. V gene TRBV20-1 combines with J gene TRBJ2-3, with 13 bases identical to TRBD2. The CDR3 is made up of 17 amino acids. The V and J ends lost 6 bases and 2 bases, in that order; junction bases with no gene match: 11. The V gene's germline CDR1 is DFQATT and CDR2 SNEGSKA (reference sequence). CDR3 residues: CSARTSGSNRLTDTQYF. CDR3 DNA sequence: TGCAGTGCAAGGACTAGCGGGAGTAATCGGCTCACAGATACGCAGTATTTT.

Notes on this clonotype: An end of the junction differs from the germline gene, which may be a read error. The CDR3 DNA follows: TGTGCCAGCAGCCAAGGCGGCTCGAGTGAAAAACTGTTTTTT. Translated, it gives CASSQGGSSEKLFF. The V call is TRBV4-1, the J call TRBJ1-4; no firm D call. Germline assignment: CDR1 MGHRA and CDR2 YSYEKL. The CDR3 is 14 residues long.

The chain couples TRBV7-9 to TRBJ1-6; 7 bases align to TRBD1. CDR3 length: 18 residues. J gave up 5 bases and V 5 bases, and 15 bases lay outside the gene matches. CDR1 is SEHNR, CDR2 FQNEAQ, per germline (reference sequence). For the CDR3, the DNA is TGTGCCAGCAGCCCAATAGGACTGACAGGGCCACATAATTCACCCCTCCACTTT. The encoded protein is CASSPIGLTGPHNSPLHF.

This chain links TRBV20-1 with TRBJ2-7; 10 bases match TRBD2. The CDR3 is 15 residues long. V lost 0 bases and J lost 1; bases outside the gene matches: 3. Germline V gene data show CDR1 as DFQATT and CDR2 as SNEGSKA (reference sequence). CDR3 sequence (DNA): TGCAGTGCTAGAGATAGGGGACTAGCGTCCTACGAGCAGTACTTC. Its protein is CSARDRGLASYEQYF.

In this sample, this clonotype turned up a few times. The chain uses TRBV10-1 and TRBJ2-1; D possibly uses TRBD1 or TRBD2 (5 bases each). The germline V and J ends were trimmed by 6 bases and 8 bases, with 20 bases remaining between them. The CDR3 is 15 residues long. Germline CDR1 WNHNN, CDR2 SYGVQD (reference sequence). CDR3 nucleotide sequence: TGCGCCAGCAGCACCGGCGTAAACGGGGACGATGAGCAGTTCTTC. Translating gives CASSTGVNGDDEQFF.

For this clonotype: This sequence may be a read error, since a much larger clone differs from it by one base. The rearrangement joins TRBV6-1 to TRBJ2-7; 8 bases agree with TRBD2. The end of the DNA aligns better with TRBJ2-1, so the J call may be wrong. Germline V gives CDR1 MNHNS, CDR2 SASEGT. This CDR3 has 14 residues. CDR3 DNA sequence: TGTGCCAGTTTCGGGACTAGAAGGTCCTACGAGCAGTTCTTC. It yields the protein CASFGTRRSYEQFF.

This clonotype was counted ten times or more. V and J are TRBV28 and TRBJ1-3; 7 bases map to TRBD1. There are 15 residues in the CDR3. V was clipped by 5 bases and J by 2 bases; unmatched bases: 6. Germline CDR1 reads MDHEN; CDR2 reads SYDVKM. The CDR3 bases are TGTGCCAGCAGTACCGGGACAGCAACTGGAAACACCATATATTTT. Translated: CASSTGTATGNTIYF. Variable domain in full (rest from reference TRBV28 and TRBJ1-3): DVKVTQSSRYLVKRTGEKVFLECVQDMDHENMFWYRQDPGLGLRLIYFSYDVKMKEKGDIPEGYSVSREKKERFSLILESASTNQTSMYLCASSTGTATGNTIYFGEGSWLTVV.

There are many counts of this clonotype. The V call is TRBV12-3 or TRBV12-4, the J call TRBJ2-1; no clear D gene. CDR3 length: 13 amino acids. Trimming pared 6 bases from V and 8 bases from J, leaving 14 bases between. CDR3 sequence: CASSPGPGDEQFF. DNA for the CDR3: TGTGCCAGCAGCCCGGGTCCCGGCGATGAGCAGTTCTTC.

This clonotype has at least ten counts. The chain couples TRBV6-2 or TRBV6-3 to TRBJ1-1; no definite D call. There are 14 residues in the CDR3. The V gene lost 6 bases and the J gene lost 0 bases, with 11 bases spanning the gap. The V gene's germline CDR1 is MNHEY and CDR2 SVGEGT. The CDR3 here is CASRAPGMNTEAFF. The CDR3 nucleotides read TGTGCCAGCAGGGCCCCGGGCATGAACACTGAAGCTTTCTTT.

This clonotype has a handful of counts. CDR3 region: CARTGGNTIYF. The CDR3 DNA reads as TGTGCCCGAACAGGGGGCAACACCATATATTTT. The chain uses TRBV30 and TRBJ1-3; 9 nucleotides align to TRBD1. The CDR3 spans 11 residues. V dropped 8 bases and J dropped 7; count of bases not matched to a gene: 3. In germline, CDR1 is GTSNPN, CDR2 SVGIG (reference sequence).

In its sample, this clonotype was seen a few times. CDR3 nucleotides: TGCAGTGCTCCAGGACCGGGAGTGGCAGATACGCAGTATTTT. This encodes CSAPGPGVADTQYF. This chain links TRBV20-1 with TRBJ2-3; a weak D match, TRBD2 (6 bases). The CDR3 extends over 14 amino acids. With 5 bases removed from V and 4 bases from J, the gap between germline ends came to 16 bases. In germline, CDR1 is DFQATT, CDR2 SNEGSKA (reference sequence).

This clonotype was seen many times. The chain couples TRBV6-2 or TRBV6-3 to TRBJ2-3; D not resolved. This CDR3 contains 13 residues. Trimming took off 5 bases at V and 5 bases at J, with 11 bases between the two ends. Germline V gene lookup returns CDR1 MNHEY and CDR2 SVGEGT. As DNA, the CDR3 is TGTGCCAGCAGTCAGCGATTGGTAGATACGCAGTATTTT. Its protein is CASSQRLVDTQYF.